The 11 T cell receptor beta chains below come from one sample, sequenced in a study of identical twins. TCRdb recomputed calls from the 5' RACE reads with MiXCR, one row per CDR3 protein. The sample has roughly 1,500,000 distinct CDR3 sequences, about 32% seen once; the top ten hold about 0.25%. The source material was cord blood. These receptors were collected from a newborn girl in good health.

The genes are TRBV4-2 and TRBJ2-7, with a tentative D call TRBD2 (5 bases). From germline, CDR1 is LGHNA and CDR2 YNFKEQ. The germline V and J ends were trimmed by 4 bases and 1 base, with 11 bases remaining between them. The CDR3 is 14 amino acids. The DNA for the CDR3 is TGTGCCAGCAGCCGCGAGGGCCCGTCCTACGAGCAGTACTTC. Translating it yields CASSREGPSYEQYF.

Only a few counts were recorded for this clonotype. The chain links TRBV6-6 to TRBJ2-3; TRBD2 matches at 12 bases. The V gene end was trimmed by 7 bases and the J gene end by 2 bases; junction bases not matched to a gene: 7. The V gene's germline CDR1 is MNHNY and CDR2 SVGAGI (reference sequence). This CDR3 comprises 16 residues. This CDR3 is CASTPGLAGTTDTQYF. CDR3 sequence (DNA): TGTGCCAGCACTCCCGGACTAGCGGGGACCACAGATACGCAGTATTTT.

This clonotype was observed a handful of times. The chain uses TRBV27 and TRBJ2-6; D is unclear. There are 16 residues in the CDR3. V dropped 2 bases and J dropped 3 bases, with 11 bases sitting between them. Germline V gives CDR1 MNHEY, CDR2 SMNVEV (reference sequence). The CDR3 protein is CASSLAPFGGANVLTF. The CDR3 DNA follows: TGTGCCAGCAGTTTAGCGCCATTTGGTGGGGCCAACGTCCTGACTTTC.

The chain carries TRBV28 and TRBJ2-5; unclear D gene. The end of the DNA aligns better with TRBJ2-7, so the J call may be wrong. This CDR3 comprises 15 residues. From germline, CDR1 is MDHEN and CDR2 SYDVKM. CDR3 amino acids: CASSRTQRVSYEQYF. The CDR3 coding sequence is TGTGCCAGCAGTCGGACCCAACGGGTTTCCTACGAGCAGTACTTC.

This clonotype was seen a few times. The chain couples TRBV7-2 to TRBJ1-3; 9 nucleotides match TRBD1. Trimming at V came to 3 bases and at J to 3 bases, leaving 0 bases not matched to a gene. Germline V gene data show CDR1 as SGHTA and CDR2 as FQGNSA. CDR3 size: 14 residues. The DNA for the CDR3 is TGTGCCAGCAGCTTGACAGGGGGTGGAAACACCATATATTTT. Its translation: CASSLTGGGNTIYF.

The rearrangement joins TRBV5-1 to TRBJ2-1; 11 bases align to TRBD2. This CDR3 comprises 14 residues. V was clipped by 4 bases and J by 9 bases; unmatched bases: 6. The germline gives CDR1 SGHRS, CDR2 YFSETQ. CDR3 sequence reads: CASSPIAGGPEQFF. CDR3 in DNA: TGCGCCAGCAGCCCTATAGCGGGAGGGCCTGAGCAGTTCTTC.

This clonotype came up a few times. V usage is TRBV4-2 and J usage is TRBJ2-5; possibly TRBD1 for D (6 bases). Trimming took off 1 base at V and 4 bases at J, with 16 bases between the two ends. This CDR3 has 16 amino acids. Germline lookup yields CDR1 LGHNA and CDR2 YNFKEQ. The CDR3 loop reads CASSQASGTHTETQYF. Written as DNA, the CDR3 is TGTGCCAGCAGCCAAGCTTCTGGGACACACACAGAGACCCAGTACTTC.

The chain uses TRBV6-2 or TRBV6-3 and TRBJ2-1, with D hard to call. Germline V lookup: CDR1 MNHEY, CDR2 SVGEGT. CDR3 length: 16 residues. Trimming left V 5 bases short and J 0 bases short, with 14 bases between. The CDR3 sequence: CASSRPPGGSYNEQFF. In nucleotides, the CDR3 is TGTGCCAGCAGTCGACCCCCGGGTGGCTCCTACAATGAGCAGTTCTTC.

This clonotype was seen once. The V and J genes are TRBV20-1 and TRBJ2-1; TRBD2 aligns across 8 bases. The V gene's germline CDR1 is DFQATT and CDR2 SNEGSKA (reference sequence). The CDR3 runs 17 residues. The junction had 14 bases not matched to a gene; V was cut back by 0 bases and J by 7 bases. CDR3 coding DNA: TGCAGTGCTAGAGATTTGGGCGGGAGGCCCCACCTAAATGAGCAGTTCTTC. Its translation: CSARDLGGRPHLNEQFF.

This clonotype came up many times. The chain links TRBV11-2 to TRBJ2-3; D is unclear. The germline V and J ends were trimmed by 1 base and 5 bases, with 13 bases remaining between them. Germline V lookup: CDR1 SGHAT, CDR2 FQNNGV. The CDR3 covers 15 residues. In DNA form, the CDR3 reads TGTGCCAGCAGCTTAGGTGGCAGGACCGAAGATACGCAGTATTTT. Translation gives CASSLGGRTEDTQYF.

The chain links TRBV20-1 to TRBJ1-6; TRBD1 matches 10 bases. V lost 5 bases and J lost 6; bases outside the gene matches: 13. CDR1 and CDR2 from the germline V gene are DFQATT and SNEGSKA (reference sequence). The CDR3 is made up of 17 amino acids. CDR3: CSALNRQGANSNSPLHF. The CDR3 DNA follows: TGCAGTGCTCTTAACCGACAGGGGGCTAACTCTAATTCACCCCTCCACTTT.